This T cell receptor (beta chain) was obtained from a study of blood T cell repertoires in COVID-19 (dated by TCRdb to the early 2020s). Regarding the complete study: Samples from collaborators originated in the United States, Italy and Spain and spanned both the acute and convalescent phases of COVID-19. Samples were obtained from the ongoing ImmuneRACE study (first 160 participants) and from about 1,300 subjects provided by 6 global collaborators. The dataset comprised deeply sampled blood TCRbeta repertoires from subjects exposed to, actively infected with, or recovered from COVID-19. The material from the prospective study consisted of cDNA or gDNA derived from T cells, B-cell-depleted T cells, or PBMCs. Where available, HLA class I and class II types were obtained from metadata supplied by the sample provider rather than from assay-based typing. Nearly every sample came with metadata listing a de-identified subject ID, COVID-19 status, age in years and sex. The repertoires were released in a freely available public database intended as a resource for research on the immune response to SARS-CoV-2. Study-wide conclusions, independent of this receptor: The amount of clinical and demographic metadata varied by source and participant and was provided uncurated.

Collaborating institutions collected whole blood in K2EDTA tubes following their own protocols. For TCRbeta analysis, collaborators shipped samples as frozen whole blood, isolated PBMCs, or DNA extracted from either of those sample types. Per the germline V gene (reference sequence), SSHAT is the CDR1 and FNYEAQ is the CDR2. Taken from cysteine to phenylalanine, the CDR3 has 15 residues. Of all the DNA, just the CDR3 is kept, 45 bases in frame from base 1. The immunoSEQ Assay, a bias-controlled multiplex PCR, was used to amplify TCRbeta CDR3 regions from genomic DNA. The authors processed their data as follows. The number of nucleated cells in each sample was estimated by amplification of reference gene primers within the assay. To quantify the absolute abundance of each unique TCRbeta CDR3 rearrangement, sequence reads were collapsed and filtered. For each sample, productive Simpson clonality was calculated by taking the square root of Simpson's diversity index across productive rearrangements. Held by TCRdb, this immuneACCESS table contains in-frame sequences only and omits some clones. Under half of the omission traces to an unresolved V gene where checked; the cause of the rest is unknown. The V and J calls and clone size are taken from that table; D and trimming were inferred from the DNA. This sample holds 200,000 to 300,000 clones; about 80% were observed only once. The ten most abundant clones make up approximately 9% of the sample.

As concerns this clone: Its binding antigen is unknown. Compared with germline, one end of the junction differs, possibly owing to a read error.

Here the chain combines TRBV7-7 and TRBJ2-5; a weak D assignment points to TRBD1 (6 bases agree). Specimen: peripheral blood. The TCR comes from a human donor in a cohort sampled during active COVID-19. The DNA is TGTGCTAGCAGCTTACTCGGGCAGGGGAAAGAGACCCAGTACTTC. It translates to CASSLLGQGKETQYF.